This entry concerns a single TCR beta chain. The antigen remains unidentified. One end of the junction is discordant with germline, which a read error may explain. These data come from a study of identical twins. TCRdb reprocessed the 5' RACE reads via MiXCR and lists one record per CDR3 protein. The data contain around 650,000 distinct CDR3 sequences, about 7.6% of them singletons. The CDR3 is 12 residues long. Germline loops: CDR1 SGHNT, CDR2 YENEEA. Study-wide results and caveats: Possibly, invariant MAIT and iNKT cells partly confounded zero-insertion analyses.

The same data also went into a second study, on yellow fever vaccine responses in identical twins.

This receptor was identified in a woman aged 18-35 years in good health. The chain has TRBV11-3 and TRBJ2-3; D possibly corresponds to TRBD1 (5 bases). The sequenced sample consisted of PBMCs. The CDR3: CASSSTTLTANF. In nucleotides, the CDR3 is TGTGCCAGCAGCTCAACGACGCTGACAGCCAATTTT.